This TCR beta chain comes out of a study of response to subunit inactivated influenza vaccine. Points from the study as a whole: Authors suggested seasonal influenza vaccinations each recruit few new T cells.

In this sample, this clonotype turned up many times. The antigen remains undetermined. Via MiXCR, TCRdb re-called the RT-PCR reads, giving one row per CDR3 protein. In the table there are hundreds of thousands of distinct CDR3 sequences, 16% of which are singletons. The CDR3 contains 13 residues. The V segment lost 2 bases and the J segment 6 bases; nucleotides outside the gene matches: 4. Germline V CDR1 and CDR2: SGHRS, YFSETQ. V usage is TRBV5-1 and J usage is TRBJ1-2; 7 bases line up with TRBD1. The sample here was CD4+ T cells sorted from PBMCs, taken roughly 24 months after vaccination. The origin of this receptor is a man aged 50 to 75 who received an inactivated influenza vaccine. The CDR3 DNA reads TGCGCCAGCAGCTTACAAGGGGGCGATGGCTACACCTTC. Translating it yields CASSLQGGDGYTF. Full variable domain (outside the CDR3, taken from reference TRBV5-1 and TRBJ1-2): KAGVTQTPRYLIKTRGQQVTLSCSPISGHRSVSWYQQTPGQGLQFLFEYFSETQRNKGNFPGRFSGRQFSNSRSEMNVSTLELGDSALYLCASSLQGGDGYTFGSGTRLTVV.